These 27 T cell receptor delta chains share one sample of origin, sequenced in a study of gamma-delta T cells after stem cell transplantation (dated by TCRdb to between 2015 and 2016). Libraries were built with RT-PCR. TCRdb shows the sequencer as Illumina MiSeq. TCRdb called clones anew from the public reads via CATT; matching DNA rows were later pooled. The sample contains over 550 delta-chain clones, over 9.5% of them found a single time. Together, the top ten hold approximately 60% of the sample. The sequenced sample consisted of gamma-delta T cells. The receptors here all came from a human donor. It is not recorded whose cells these are; they may come from a transplant donor.

Regarding this clone: A far larger clone is one nucleotide away, so this likely arose from a read error. The chain couples TRDV2 to TRDJ3; a possible D gene is TRDD3 (5 bases). V was shortened by 0 bases and J by 0 bases, with 17 bases between the two germline ends. The CDR3 length is 20 residues. Germline values: CDR1 GEAIGNYY, CDR2 EKD. CDR3 nucleotides: TGTGCCTGTGACACCGTGCCCGGGGAGGGATTCTCCTGGGACACCCGACAGATGTTTTTC. It specifies CACDTVPGEGFSWDTRQMFF.

Notes on this clone: A single base is all that separates this from a far larger clone, so a read error is likely. Other DNA sequences in this specimen translate into the identical CDR3. V usage is TRDV2 and J usage is TRDJ1, with D possibly matching TRDD3 (6 bases). This CDR3 contains 16 residues. In germline, CDR1 is GEAIGNYY, CDR2 EKD. V lost 3 bases and J lost 0, with 16 bases in between. CDR3 bases: TGTGCCTGTGACGACTTAACGGGGGGACACACCGATAAACTCATCTTT. It specifies CACDDLTGGHTDKLIF.

This clone counts as large (0.1 to 1%). The rearrangement joins TRDV2 to TRDJ3, with TRDD3 matching over 7 bases. CDR1 is GEAIGNYY and CDR2 is EKD in the germline V gene. The CDR3 totals 17 residues. V lost 0 bases to trimming and J lost 6 bases; unmatched junction nucleotides: 7. CDR3 in DNA: TGTGCCTGTGACACCCTGGGGGGAAAATCGGACACCCGACAGATGTTTTTC. Amino acids: CACDTLGGKSDTRQMFF.

In regard to this clone: A much larger clone differs by one base, so this may be a read error. The rearrangement links TRDV2 to TRDJ3; TRDD3 matches 7 bases. The CDR3 length is 19 residues. Looked up from germline, CDR1 is GEAIGNYY and CDR2 is EKD. In DNA, the CDR3 is TGTGCCTGTGACCACTGGGGAATCGAAAGCTCCTGGGACCCCCGACAGATGTTTTTC. Its translation: CACDHWGIESSWDPRQMFF.

In this sample, this clone is large. This chain uses TRDV2 with TRDJ1, with D tentatively TRDD3 (5 bases). V lost 2 bases, J lost 5 bases, and 23 bases lay in between. This CDR3 is built from 17 residues. Germline V lookup: CDR1 GEAIGNYY, CDR2 EKD. CDR3 sequence reads: CACDRVGPKDREDKLIF. Written as DNA, the CDR3 is TGTGCCTGTGACAGGGTGGGGCCCAAGGACCGAGAGGATAAACTCATCTTT.

In this sample, this clone turned up a few times. A far larger clone is just one base off, so this is likely a read error. Additional DNA sequences in this sample encode the identical CDR3. This sequence joins TRDV2 and TRDJ1, with D maybe TRDD3 (5 bases). CDR1 is GEAIGNYY and CDR2 is EKD in the germline V gene. The CDR3 has 14 amino acids. CDR3 sequence: CACDTLGGSDKLIF. CDR3 DNA sequence: TGTGCCTGCGACACTCTGGGTGGGTCCGATAAACTCATCTTT.

This clone was seen a handful of times. The TCRdb protein comes from a much larger clone and disagrees with this DNA's translation at residue 13, likely due to a read error; the protein given here is derived from the DNA. This chain joins TRDV2 and TRDJ1; perhaps TRDD3 as D (6 bases). Trimming cost V 0 bases and J 3 bases, with 22 bases left between them. CDR1 and CDR2 (germline): GEAIGNYY, EKD. The CDR3 totals 18 residues. The CDR3 DNA is TGTGCCTGTGACACCGTAAGAACGCTGGGGATGCTATCCGATAAACTCATCTTT. The encoded protein is CACDTVRTLGMLSDKLIF.

This clone is medium-sized in the sample. The protein recorded in TCRdb matches a much larger clone and deviates from this DNA's translation at residue 4, suggesting a read error; the protein here is obtained by translating the DNA. The CDR3 region is CACIPLLGEYTDKLIF. As DNA, the CDR3 is TGTGCCTGTATCCCCTTACTGGGGGAGTACACCGATAAACTCATCTTT. This chain uses TRDV2 with TRDJ1; the match to TRDD3 covers 9 bases. Germline CDR1 GEAIGNYY, CDR2 EKD. Trimming took 6 bases from V and 0 from J; bases not matched to a gene: 10. The CDR3 covers 16 residues.

Notes on this clone: At residue 11, the TCRdb protein departs from the DNA translation, so the protein shown here was derived from the DNA itself. The V gene is TRDV2, the J gene TRDJ1, with D perhaps TRDD3 (7 bases). The CDR3 covers 21 residues. The germline V and J ends were trimmed by 2 bases and 0 bases, with 30 bases remaining between them. CDR1 and CDR2 (germline): GEAIGNYY, EKD. The CDR3 region has the DNA TGTGCCTGTGACATCCTACAACTCCCCACGATTGGGGGACGCTACACCGATAAACTCATCTTT. The encoded protein is CACDILQLPTIGGRYTDKLIF.

Note on this clone: The sample carries other DNA sequences with the same CDR3. J is TRDJ3 and V is TRDV2, with TRDD3 identical over 7 bases. The V gene end was trimmed by 0 bases and the J gene end by 0 bases; junction bases not matched to a gene: 28. Germline V gives CDR1 GEAIGNYY, CDR2 EKD. The CDR3 is made up of 26 amino acids. The CDR3 region is CACDTLGTEVVTGGYEGSWDTRQMFF. The CDR3 DNA sequence: TGTGCCTGTGACACCCTGGGGACAGAGGTCGTCACTGGTGGATACGAAGGCTCCTGGGACACCCGACAGATGTTTTTC.

This clone was recorded a few times. The translation of this DNA and the TCRdb protein of a much larger clone differ at residue 9, probably owing to a read error; the protein shown here is translated from the DNA. This chain joins TRDV2 and TRDJ1; 8 bases are shared with TRDD3. V lost 6 bases and J lost 0; bases outside the gene matches: 11. The CDR3 consists of 16 residues. From germline, CDR1 is GEAIGNYY and CDR2 EKD. The CDR3: CACLPLLGGYTDKLIF. In DNA form, the CDR3 reads TGTGCCTGTCTCCCCTTACTGGGGGGGTACACCGATAAACTCATCTTT.

About this clone itself: The TCRdb record carries a much larger clone's protein, which differs from this DNA's translation at residue 10; a read error is the likely cause, and the protein listed here is the DNA translation. The chain has TRDV1 and TRDJ1, with D possibly TRDD3 on 8 matching bases. The CDR3 length is 22 residues. V was shortened by 1 base and J by 0 bases, with 30 bases between the two germline ends. The V gene's germline CDR1 is TSWWSYY and CDR2 QGS. CDR3 DNA: TGTGCTCTTGGGGAACCCTACTTCCTAGCCGGGGGATATGGAGGTTACACCGATAAACTCATCTTT. Encoded protein: CALGEPYFLAGGYGGYTDKLIF.

This clone was seen only a few times. A much larger clone sits a single nucleotide away, making a read error possible. Other DNA sequences in the sample encode the same CDR3. The chain links TRDV2 to TRDJ1, with 8 positions matching TRDD3. CDR3 size: 18 residues. With V trimmed by 0 bases and J by 2 bases, 13 bases remained unmatched. Germline loops: CDR1 GEAIGNYY, CDR2 EKD. The CDR3 sequence is CACDTIGTGGSGTDKLIF. CDR3 coding DNA: TGTGCCTGTGACACCATTGGGACTGGGGGCTCAGGGACCGATAAACTCATCTTT.

This clone occurred a few times. This DNA's translation and the protein TCRdb lists, from a much larger clone, do not match at residue 13, likely due to a read error; the protein shown is translated from the DNA. Other DNA sequences in this sample translate to the same CDR3. The chain combines TRDV2 with TRDJ1; a possible D gene is TRDD3 (6 bases). CDR1 and CDR2 (germline): GEAIGNYY, EKD. CDR3 length: 16 amino acids. CDR3 loop: CACDDLTGGHTDRLIF. The CDR3 DNA reads as TGTGCCTGTGACGACTTAACCGGGGGACACACCGATAGACTCATCTTT.

This clone was seen a few times. A far larger clone is a single base away, which makes a read error likely. The chain uses TRDV2 and TRDJ1, with 12 bases fitting TRDD3. The CDR3 is 19 amino acids. The germline CDR1 and CDR2 sequences are GEAIGNYY and EKD. As DNA, the CDR3 is TGTGCCCGTGACGCCGTACTGGGGGATACAAATGTTGGCACCGATAAACTCATCTTT. It encodes CARDAVLGDTNVGTDKLIF.

In this sample, this clone is medium-sized (0.01 to 0.1%). At one end, the junction sequence differs from germline, possibly due to a read error. The rearrangement links TRDV2 to TRDJ1; 8 bases are shared with TRDD3. CDR1 is GEAIGNYY, CDR2 EKD, per germline. The CDR3 consists of 15 residues. The CDR3 loop reads CACKPLVGDTDNLIF. The CDR3, as DNA: TGTGCCTGTAAACCCCTCGTCGGGGATACCGATAACCTCATCTTT.

This clone was counted only a few times. A read error likely explains this, since a far larger clone differs by one base. The identical CDR3 is also encoded by other nucleotide sequences in the sample. This chain connects TRDV2 to TRDJ1; D gene uncertain. The CDR3 extends over 13 amino acids. The germline CDR1 and CDR2 sequences are GEAIGNYY and EKD. The CDR3 DNA sequence: TGCGCCTGTGATGCTGTGAACACCGATAAACTCATCTTT. Translation: CACDAVNTDKLIF.

Worth noting for this clone: Other DNA sequences of this sample code for an identical CDR3. The chain uses TRDV2 and TRDJ1; either TRDD2 or TRDD3 may supply D (5 bases each). The V and J ends lost 2 bases and 0 bases respectively, with 45 bases between them. CDR3 size: 26 residues. The germline V gene has CDR1 GEAIGNYY and CDR2 EKD. CDR3 DNA: TGTGCCTGTGACAAGATGTTCCTCGGACCGACTGTGGGGAGGTTCGGAGCTCAGGTGTACACCGATAAACTCATCTTT. Its translation: CACDKMFLGPTVGRFGAQVYTDKLIF.

On this clone: This DNA translates differently at residue 6 from the TCRdb protein, which is that of a much larger clone; a read error is likely, and the protein shown is the DNA's own translation. The rearrangement uses TRDV2 and TRDJ1; 13 nucleotides match TRDD3. CDR3 length: 20 residues. V dropped 0 bases and J dropped 5; count of bases not matched to a gene: 17. In germline, CDR1 is GEAIGNYY, CDR2 EKD. CDR3 bases: TGTGCCTGTGACACCGCTGAACTGGGGGATACGCTACTATCCGGGGATAAACTCATCTTT. It encodes CACDTAELGDTLLSGDKLIF.

Only a few counts were recorded for this clone. Given a much more abundant clone one base away, this may be a read error. The CDR3 loop reads CACDRLGDTADKLIF. In DNA, the CDR3 is TGTGCCTGTGACCGACTGGGGGATACAGCCGATAAACTCATCTTT. The chain couples TRDV2 to TRDJ1; TRDD3 matches at 12 bases. Losses at the gene ends were 3 bases for V and 3 bases for J; bases not matched to a gene: 4. In germline, CDR1 is GEAIGNYY, CDR2 EKD. This CDR3 spans 15 amino acids.

As concerns this clone: This likely traces to a read error, being one base from a far larger clone. The same CDR3 also results from other DNA sequences found in this sample. The CDR3 nucleotides are TGTGCCTGTGACACCGTAAGGACGCTGGGGATGCTACCCGATAAACTCATCTTT. Its protein is CACDTVRTLGMLPDKLIF. J is TRDJ1 and V is TRDV2; the D gene is possibly TRDD3 (6 bases). Between the trimmed V and J ends, which lost 0 bases and 3 bases, there was a span of 22 bases. The CDR3 spans 18 residues. CDR1 is GEAIGNYY and CDR2 is EKD in the germline V gene.

This clone was seen only a few times. The sample carries other DNA sequences with the same CDR3. The chain is built from TRDV2 and TRDJ3; 13 nucleotides line up with TRDD3. The germline CDR1 and CDR2 sequences are GEAIGNYY and EKD. V shed 0 bases, J shed 0 bases, and the junction held 22 bases outside the gene matches. The CDR3 is 26 residues long. Here the CDR3 reads CACDTLGTEVVTGGYEGSWDTRQMFF. The CDR3 nucleotides are TGTGCCTGTGACACCCTGGGGACAGAGGTCGTCACTGGGGGATACGAAGGCTCCTGGGACACCCGACAGATGTTTTTC.

Of note for this clone: Since a far larger clone is one base different, this is likely a read error. The V and J genes are TRDV2 and TRDJ1, with TRDD3 matching over 7 bases. Per the germline V gene, CDR1 is GEAIGNYY and CDR2 is EKD. The CDR3 is 19 amino acids. The CDR3 coding sequence is TGTGCCTGTGACACCGTCTATGATCCTGCGGGGATAAAGACCGATAAACTCACCTTT. It codes for CACDTVYDPAGIKTDKLTF.

This clone is medium-sized in the sample. Written as DNA, the CDR3 is TGTGCCTGTGACTCCGTGCTGGGGGGTCGCTCCTGGGACACCCGACAGATGTTTTTC. This sequence encodes CACDSVLGGRSWDTRQMFF. V and J are TRDV2 and TRDJ3; 7 nucleotides match TRDD3. Looked up from germline, CDR1 is GEAIGNYY and CDR2 is EKD. CDR3 length equals 19 residues. V dropped 3 bases and J dropped 0; count of bases not matched to a gene: 10.

This clone is deemed large. It differs at one base from a far larger clone, so likely a read error. Other DNA sequences in the sample encode the same CDR3. V and J are TRDV2 and TRDJ1; 8 positions agree with TRDD3. This CDR3 has 16 amino acids. V shed 3 bases, J shed 0 bases, and the junction held 8 bases outside the gene matches. CDR1 and CDR2 from the germline V gene are GEAIGNYY and EKD. CDR3: CACDDLTGGHTDKLIF. In DNA form, the CDR3 reads TGTGCCTGTGACGACTTAACTGGGGGGCACACCGATAAACTCATCTTT.

In regard to this clone: The protein in TCRdb stems from a much larger clone and differs at residue 14 from this DNA's translation, likely a read error; here the protein is translated from the DNA. This chain joins TRDV2 and TRDJ1; 12 bases line up with TRDD3. Germline V gene data show CDR1 as GEAIGNYY and CDR2 as EKD. The CDR3 covers 16 residues. This CDR3 is CACDTMTGGYTDKPIF. CDR3 nucleotides: TGTGCCTGTGACACAATGACTGGGGGATACACCGATAAACCCATCTTT.

This clone was counted a few times. A far larger clone differs by one base, so this is likely a read error. This chain links TRDV2 with TRDJ1; a possible D gene is TRDD3 (6 bases). Germline loops: CDR1 GEAIGNYY, CDR2 EKD. CDR3 size: 18 residues. Trimming removed 0 bases from V and 3 bases from J, with 22 bases in between. CDR3 sequence reads: CACDTVRMLGMLPDKLIF. The CDR3 bases are TGTGCCTGTGACACCGTAAGAATGCTGGGGATGCTACCCGATAAACTCATCTTT.